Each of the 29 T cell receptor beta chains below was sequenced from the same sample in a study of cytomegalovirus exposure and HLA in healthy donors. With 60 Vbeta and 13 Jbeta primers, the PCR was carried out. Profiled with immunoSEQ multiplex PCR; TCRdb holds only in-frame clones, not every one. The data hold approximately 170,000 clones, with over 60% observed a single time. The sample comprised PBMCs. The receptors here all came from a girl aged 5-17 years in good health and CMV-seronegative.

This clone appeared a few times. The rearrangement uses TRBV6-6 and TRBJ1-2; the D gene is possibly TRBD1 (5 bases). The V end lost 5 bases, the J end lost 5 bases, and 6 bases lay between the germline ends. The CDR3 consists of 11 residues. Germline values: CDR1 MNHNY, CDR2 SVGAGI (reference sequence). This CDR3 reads CASSDRYGYTF. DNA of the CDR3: TGTGCCAGCAGTGACAGATATGGCTACACCTTC.

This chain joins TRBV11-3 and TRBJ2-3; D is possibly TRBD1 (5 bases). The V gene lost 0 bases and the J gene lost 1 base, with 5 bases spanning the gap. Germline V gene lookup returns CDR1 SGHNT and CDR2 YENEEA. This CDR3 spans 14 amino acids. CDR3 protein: CASSLEGRTDTQYF. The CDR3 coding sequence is TGTGCCAGCAGCTTAGAGGGGCGCACAGATACGCAGTATTTT.

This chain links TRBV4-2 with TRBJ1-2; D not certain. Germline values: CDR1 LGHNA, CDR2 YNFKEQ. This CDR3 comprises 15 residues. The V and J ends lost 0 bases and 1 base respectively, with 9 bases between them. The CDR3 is CASSQERGFNYGYTF. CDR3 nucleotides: TGTGCCAGCAGCCAAGAACGCGGCTTTAACTATGGCTACACCTTC.

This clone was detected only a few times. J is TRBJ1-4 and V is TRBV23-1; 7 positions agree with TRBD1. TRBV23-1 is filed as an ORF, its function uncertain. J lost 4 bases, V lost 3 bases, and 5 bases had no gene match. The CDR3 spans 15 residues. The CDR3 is CASSHRDSVNEKLFF. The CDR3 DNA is TGCGCCAGCAGTCACCGGGACAGCGTTAATGAAAAACTGTTTTTT.

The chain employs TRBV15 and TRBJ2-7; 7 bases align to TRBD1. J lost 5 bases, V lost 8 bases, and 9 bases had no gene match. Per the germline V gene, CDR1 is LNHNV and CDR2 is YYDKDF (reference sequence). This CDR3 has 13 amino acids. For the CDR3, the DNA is TGTGCCACCGGAGTGGACAGGTCGAACGAGCAGTACTTC. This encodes CATGVDRSNEQYF.

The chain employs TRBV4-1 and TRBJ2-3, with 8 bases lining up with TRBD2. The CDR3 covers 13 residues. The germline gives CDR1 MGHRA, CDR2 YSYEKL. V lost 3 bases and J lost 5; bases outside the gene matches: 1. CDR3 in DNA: TGCGCCAGCAGCCAGGCGGGGGGAGATACGCAGTATTTT. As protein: CASSQAGGDTQYF.

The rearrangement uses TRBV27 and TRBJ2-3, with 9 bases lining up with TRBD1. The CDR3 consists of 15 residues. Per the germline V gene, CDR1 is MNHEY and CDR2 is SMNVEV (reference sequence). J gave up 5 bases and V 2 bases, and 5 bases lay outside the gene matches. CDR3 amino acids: CASSLGGTGLDTQYF. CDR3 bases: TGTGCCAGCAGTTTAGGCGGGACAGGGCTAGATACGCAGTATTTT.

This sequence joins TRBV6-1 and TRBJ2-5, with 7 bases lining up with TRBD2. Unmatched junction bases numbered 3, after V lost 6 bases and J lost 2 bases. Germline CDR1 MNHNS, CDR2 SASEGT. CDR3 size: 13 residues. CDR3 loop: CASRGTTQETQYF. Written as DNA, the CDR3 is TGTGCCAGCAGGGGGACTACACAAGAGACCCAGTACTTC.

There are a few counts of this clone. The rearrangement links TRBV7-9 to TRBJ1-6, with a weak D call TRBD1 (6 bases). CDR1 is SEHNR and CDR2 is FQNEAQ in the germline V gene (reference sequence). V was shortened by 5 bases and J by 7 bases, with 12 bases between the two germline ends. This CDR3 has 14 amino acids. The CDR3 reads CASSEWDINSPLHF. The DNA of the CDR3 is TGTGCCAGCAGCGAATGGGACATCAATTCACCCCTCCACTTT.

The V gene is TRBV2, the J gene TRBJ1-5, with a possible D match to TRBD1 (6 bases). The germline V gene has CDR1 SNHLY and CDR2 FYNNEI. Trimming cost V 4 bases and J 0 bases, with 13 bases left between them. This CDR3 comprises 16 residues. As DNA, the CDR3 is TGTGCCAGCAGTGGACAGGCAGGGGTTAGCAATCAGCCCCAGCATTTT. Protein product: CASSGQAGVSNQPQHF. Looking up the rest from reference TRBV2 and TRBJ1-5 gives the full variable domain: EPEVTQTPSHQVTQMGQEVILRCVPISNHLYFYWYRQILGQKVEFLVSFYNNEISEKSEIFDDQFSVERPDGSNFTLKIRSTKLEDSAMYFCASSGQAGVSNQPQHFGDGTRLSIL.

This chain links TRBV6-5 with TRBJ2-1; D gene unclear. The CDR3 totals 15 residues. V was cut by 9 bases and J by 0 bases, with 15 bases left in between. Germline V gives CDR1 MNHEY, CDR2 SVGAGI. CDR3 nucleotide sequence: TGTGCCAGTGGCAGACTGCTTAGCTCCTACAATGAGCAGTTCTTC. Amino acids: CASGRLLSSYNEQFF.

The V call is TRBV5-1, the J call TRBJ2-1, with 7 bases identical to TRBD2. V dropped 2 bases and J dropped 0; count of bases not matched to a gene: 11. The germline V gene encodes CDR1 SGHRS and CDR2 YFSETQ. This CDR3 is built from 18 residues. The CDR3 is CASSLSGTIQSSYNEQFF. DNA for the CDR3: TGCGCCAGCAGCTTATCCGGGACTATCCAAAGCTCCTACAATGAGCAGTTCTTC.

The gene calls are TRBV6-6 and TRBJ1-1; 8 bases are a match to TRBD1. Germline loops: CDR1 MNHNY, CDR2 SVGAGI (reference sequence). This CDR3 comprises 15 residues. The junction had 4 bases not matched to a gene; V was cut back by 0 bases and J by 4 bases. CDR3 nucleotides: TGTGCCAGCAGTTACTCCCGGACAGGGAGCACTGAAGCTTTCTTT. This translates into CASSYSRTGSTEAFF.

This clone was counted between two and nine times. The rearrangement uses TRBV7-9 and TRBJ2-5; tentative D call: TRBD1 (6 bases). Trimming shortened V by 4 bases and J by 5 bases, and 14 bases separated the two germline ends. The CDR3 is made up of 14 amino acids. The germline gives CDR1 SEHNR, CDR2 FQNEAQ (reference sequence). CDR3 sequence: CASSSDSWGETQYF. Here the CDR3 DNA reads TGTGCCAGCAGCTCGGACAGCTGGGGGGAGACCCAGTACTTC.

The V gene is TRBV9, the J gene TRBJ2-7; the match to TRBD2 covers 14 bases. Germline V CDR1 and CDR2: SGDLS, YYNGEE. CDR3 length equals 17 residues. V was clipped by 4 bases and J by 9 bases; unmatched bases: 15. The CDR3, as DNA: TGTGCCAGCAGCAAGACTACGGGACTAGCGGGGGTACGTGGGCAGTACTTC. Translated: CASSKTTGLAGVRGQYF.

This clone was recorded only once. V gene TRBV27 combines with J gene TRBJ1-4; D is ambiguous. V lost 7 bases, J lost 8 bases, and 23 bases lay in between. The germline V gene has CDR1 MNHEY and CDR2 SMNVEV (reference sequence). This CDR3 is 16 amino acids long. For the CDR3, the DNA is TGTGCCAGCACACAAACCAACCCCTCTCACCGCGAAAAACTGTTTTTT. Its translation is CASTQTNPSHREKLFF.

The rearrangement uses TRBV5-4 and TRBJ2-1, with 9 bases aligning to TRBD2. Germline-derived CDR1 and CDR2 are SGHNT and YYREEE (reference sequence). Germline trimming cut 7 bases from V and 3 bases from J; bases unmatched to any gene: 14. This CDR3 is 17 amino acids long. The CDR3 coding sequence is TGTGCCAGCGTGAAGGATCCGGTTAGCGGGAGCTACAATGAGCAGTTCTTC. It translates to CASVKDPVSGSYNEQFF. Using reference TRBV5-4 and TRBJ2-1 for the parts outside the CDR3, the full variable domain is ETGVTQSPTHLIKTRGQQVTLRCSSQSGHNTVSWYQQALGQGPQFIFQYYREEENGRGNFPPRFSGLQFPNYSSELNVNALELDDSALYLCASVKDPVSGSYNEQFFGPGTRLTVL.

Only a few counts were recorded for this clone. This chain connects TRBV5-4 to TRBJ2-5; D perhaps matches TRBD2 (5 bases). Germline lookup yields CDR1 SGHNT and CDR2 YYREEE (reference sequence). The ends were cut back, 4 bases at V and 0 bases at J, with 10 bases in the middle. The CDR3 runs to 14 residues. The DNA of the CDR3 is TGTGCCAGCAGCCTGTTCGGGGACCAAGAGACCCAGTACTTC. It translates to CASSLFGDQETQYF.

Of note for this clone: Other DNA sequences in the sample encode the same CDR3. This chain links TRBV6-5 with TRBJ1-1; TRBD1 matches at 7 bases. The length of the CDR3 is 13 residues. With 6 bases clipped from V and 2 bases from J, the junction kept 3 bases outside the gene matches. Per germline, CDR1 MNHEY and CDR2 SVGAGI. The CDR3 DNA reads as TGTGCCAGCAGGACAGGGACTAACACTGAAGCTTTCTTT. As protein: CASRTGTNTEAFF.

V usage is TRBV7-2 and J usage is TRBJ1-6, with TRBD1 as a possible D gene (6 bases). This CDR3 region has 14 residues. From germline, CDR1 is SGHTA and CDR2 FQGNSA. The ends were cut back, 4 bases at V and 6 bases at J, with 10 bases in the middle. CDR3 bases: TGTGCCAGCAGCTCAAGGACAGTTAATTCACCCCTCCACTTT. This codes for CASSSRTVNSPLHF. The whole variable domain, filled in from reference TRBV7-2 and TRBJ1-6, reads GAGVSQSPSNKVTEKGKDVELRCDPISGHTALYWYRQSLGQGLEFLIYFQGNSAPDKSGLPSDRFSAERTGGSVSTLTIQRTQQEDSAVYLCASSSRTVNSPLHFGNGTRLTVT.

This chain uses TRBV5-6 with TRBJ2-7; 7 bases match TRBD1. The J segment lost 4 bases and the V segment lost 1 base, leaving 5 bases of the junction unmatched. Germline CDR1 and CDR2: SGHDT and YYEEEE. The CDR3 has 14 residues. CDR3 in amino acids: CASSLYVRGYEQYF. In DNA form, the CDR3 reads TGTGCCAGCAGCTTGTACGTCAGGGGGTACGAGCAGTACTTC.

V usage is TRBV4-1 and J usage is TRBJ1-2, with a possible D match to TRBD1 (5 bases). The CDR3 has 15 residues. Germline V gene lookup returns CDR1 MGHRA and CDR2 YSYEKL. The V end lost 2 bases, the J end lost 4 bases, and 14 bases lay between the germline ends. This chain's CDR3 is CASSQLVGGTYGYTF. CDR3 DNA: TGCGCCAGCAGCCAACTAGTAGGCGGGACCTATGGCTACACCTTC.

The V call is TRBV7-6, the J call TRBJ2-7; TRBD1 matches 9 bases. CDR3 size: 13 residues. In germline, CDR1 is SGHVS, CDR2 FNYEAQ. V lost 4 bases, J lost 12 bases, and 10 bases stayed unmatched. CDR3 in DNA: TGTGCCAGCAGCTCCAGACAGGGGGGGGGCCTGTACTTC. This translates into CASSSRQGGGLYF.

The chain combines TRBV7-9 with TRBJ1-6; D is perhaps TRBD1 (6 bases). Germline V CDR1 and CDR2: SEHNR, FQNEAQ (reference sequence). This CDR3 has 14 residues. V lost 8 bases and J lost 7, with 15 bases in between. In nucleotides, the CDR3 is TGTGCCAGCCAGGGGTTTACGCAGAATTCACCCCTCCACTTT. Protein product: CASQGFTQNSPLHF.

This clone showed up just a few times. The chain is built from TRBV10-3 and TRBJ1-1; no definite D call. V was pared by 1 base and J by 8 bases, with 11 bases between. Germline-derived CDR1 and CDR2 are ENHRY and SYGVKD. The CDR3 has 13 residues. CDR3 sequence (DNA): TGTGCCATCAGTGAGTTCGGTCCAAAGGAAGCTTTCTTT. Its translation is CAISEFGPKEAFF.

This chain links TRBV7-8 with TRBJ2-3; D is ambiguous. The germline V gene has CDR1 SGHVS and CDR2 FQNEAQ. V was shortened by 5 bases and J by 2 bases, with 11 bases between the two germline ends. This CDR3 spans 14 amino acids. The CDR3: CASSQSRFTDTQYF. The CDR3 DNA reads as TGTGCCAGCAGCCAGTCGAGGTTCACAGATACGCAGTATTTT.

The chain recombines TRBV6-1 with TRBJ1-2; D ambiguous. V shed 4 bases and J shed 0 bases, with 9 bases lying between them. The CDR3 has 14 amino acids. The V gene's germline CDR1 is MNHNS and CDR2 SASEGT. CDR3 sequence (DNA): TGTGCCAGCAGTGCGCGGGGAGCTAACTATGGCTACACCTTC. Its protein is CASSARGANYGYTF.

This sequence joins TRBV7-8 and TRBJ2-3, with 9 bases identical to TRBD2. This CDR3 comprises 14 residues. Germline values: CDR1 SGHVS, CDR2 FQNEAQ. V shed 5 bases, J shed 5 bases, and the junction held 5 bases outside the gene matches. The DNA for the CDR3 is TGTGCCAGCAGCCTGACTAGCGGACAAGATACGCAGTATTTT. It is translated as CASSLTSGQDTQYF.

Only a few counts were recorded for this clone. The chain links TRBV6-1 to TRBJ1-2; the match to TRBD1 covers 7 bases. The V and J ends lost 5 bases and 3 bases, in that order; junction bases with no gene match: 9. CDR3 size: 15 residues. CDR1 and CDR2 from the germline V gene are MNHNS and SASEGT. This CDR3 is CASSRDDGQDYGYTF. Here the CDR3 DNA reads TGTGCCAGCAGTCGGGACGATGGACAGGACTATGGCTACACCTTC.